What follows are 12 T cell receptor beta chains derived from one specimen sequenced in a study of radiation and T cells in renal cell carcinoma. The repertoire was sequenced with immunoSEQ multiplex PCR; TCRdb's copy has only in-frame clones and lacks some. The sample contains about 12,000 clones, roughly 65% of which appear only once. Treatment here: treatment-naive control, cytoreductive nephrectomy. The source was tumor tissue, collected from a patient whose treatment was nephrectomy without radiotherapy. Every receptor here comes from a woman of 80 years or more with renal cell carcinoma.

This clone has only one observation. J is TRBJ1-4 and V is TRBV4-1; 8 positions agree with TRBD1. Germline V gene sequence: CDR1 MGHRA, CDR2 YSYEKL. V lost 4 bases to trimming and J lost 0 bases; unmatched junction nucleotides: 7. There are 17 residues in the CDR3. CDR3 protein: CASSRGQVFSTNEKLFF. The CDR3 DNA is TGCGCCAGCAGCCGGGGACAGGTGTTCTCAACTAATGAAAAACTGTTTTTT.

This clone was observed a few times. V is TRBV11-1 and J is TRBJ2-2, with D perhaps matching TRBD1 or TRBD2 (6 bases each). Germline V gene data show CDR1 as SGHAT and CDR2 as FQDESV (reference sequence). The V gene lost 6 bases and the J gene lost 6 bases, with 14 bases spanning the gap. The CDR3 spans 14 residues. This CDR3 reads CASSAEGGSGELFF. CDR3 bases: TGTGCCAGCAGTGCTGAGGGGGGTTCCGGGGAGCTGTTTTTT.

This clone was seen a handful of times. The chain employs TRBV19 and TRBJ1-1; TRBD1 agrees at 7 bases. The CDR3 consists of 12 residues. Germline V lookup: CDR1 LNHDA, CDR2 SQIVND (reference sequence). With V trimmed by 9 bases and J by 1 base, 2 bases remained unmatched. CDR3 nucleotide sequence: TGTGCCAGCAGGGGGGAGAACACTGAAGCTTTCTTT. The encoded protein is CASRGENTEAFF.

The V gene is TRBV5-1, the J gene TRBJ1-1; 10 bases fit TRBD1. The CDR3 has 18 amino acids. The germline CDR1 and CDR2 sequences are SGHRS and YFSETQ. The trim removed 2 bases at V and 3 bases at J, leaving 13 bases unmatched. CDR3 amino acids: CASSFSGSVGQGYTEAFF. Written as DNA, the CDR3 is TGCGCCAGCAGCTTTTCGGGGAGTGTGGGACAGGGGTACACTGAAGCTTTCTTT.

The rearrangement links TRBV28 to TRBJ1-1; D gene ambiguous. V was clipped by 3 bases and J by 1 base, with 12 bases between them. Germline CDR1 is MDHEN and CDR2 is SYDVKM. This CDR3 is built from 15 residues. The CDR3 here is CASSFSSSGNTEAFF. DNA of the CDR3: TGTGCCAGCAGTTTTTCCTCATCTGGGAACACTGAAGCTTTCTTT.

This clone was seen more than once but under ten times. V usage is TRBV10-2 and J usage is TRBJ2-3, with 10 bases fitting TRBD2. Trimming at V came to 4 bases and at J to 1 base, leaving 8 bases not matched to a gene. This CDR3 comprises 17 residues. The V gene's germline CDR1 is WSHSY and CDR2 SAAADI. The CDR3 loop is CASSGLAGVVGTDTQYF. The CDR3 region has the DNA TGCGCCAGCAGTGGGCTAGCGGGGGTTGTAGGCACAGATACGCAGTATTTT.

This clone is a singleton in its sample. This rearrangement joins TRBV2 to TRBJ2-1; D is undetermined. Trimming removed 4 bases from V and 8 bases from J, with 6 bases in between. The CDR3 loop spans 11 amino acids. The V gene's germline CDR1 is SNHLY and CDR2 FYNNEI. The CDR3 DNA sequence: TGTGCCAGCAGTGCCCGGTATGAGCAGTTCTTC. It is translated as CASSARYEQFF.

The chain uses TRBV27 and TRBJ2-2; D not certain. The CDR3 runs to 14 residues. V lost 4 bases, J lost 6 bases, and 12 bases lay in between. Germline assignment: CDR1 MNHEY and CDR2 SMNVEV (reference sequence). CDR3 amino acids: CASSSLIVPGELFF. The CDR3 bases are TGTGCCAGCAGTTCACTAATCGTACCCGGGGAGCTGTTTTTT.

This clone was counted a single time. This chain links TRBV5-1 with TRBJ2-2, with 7 bases lining up with TRBD2. This CDR3 contains 17 residues. The germline CDR1 and CDR2 sequences are SGHRS and YFSETQ. The ends lost 1 base at V and 3 bases at J; junction bases unmatched: 9. This CDR3 reads CASSLSLGGSHTGELFF. CDR3 DNA: TGCGCCAGCAGCTTGTCCCTCGGGGGGTCCCACACCGGGGAGCTGTTTTTT.

The chain carries TRBV7-9 and TRBJ2-2; D call uncertain. The CDR3 is 15 amino acids. Germline V gene data show CDR1 as SEHNR and CDR2 as FQNEAQ (reference sequence). V dropped 5 bases and J dropped 7 bases, with 17 bases sitting between them. CDR3 amino acids: CASSKDRWMVGELFF. CDR3 nucleotides: TGTGCCAGCAGCAAAGACCGGTGGATGGTCGGGGAGCTGTTTTTT.

The V call is TRBV27, the J call TRBJ2-5; D gene uncertain. Germline V gene data show CDR1 as MNHEY and CDR2 as SMNVEV (reference sequence). V was cut by 2 bases and J by 5 bases, with 9 bases left in between. The CDR3 consists of 13 residues. The CDR3 bases are TGTGCCAGCAGTTTAAGGAGCTTGGAGACCCAGTACTTC. Its translation: CASSLRSLETQYF.

This clone was counted a few times. The chain carries TRBV11-2 and TRBJ1-1; D perhaps matches TRBD1 (6 bases). The germline V gene encodes CDR1 SGHAT and CDR2 FQNNGV. CDR3 length: 13 amino acids. V was clipped by 2 bases and J by 6 bases, with 10 bases between them. As DNA, the CDR3 is TGTGCCAGCAGCTTAACCGGGACACCTGAAGCTTTCTTT. This sequence encodes CASSLTGTPEAFF. The whole variable domain, remainder taken from reference TRBV11-2 and TRBJ1-1, is EAGVAQSPRYKIIEKRQSVAFWCNPISGHATLYWYQQILGQGPKLLIQFQNNGVVDDSQLPKDRFSAERLKGVDSTLKIQPAKLEDSAVYLCASSLTGTPEAFFGQGTRLTVV.